This T cell receptor (beta chain) was found in a study of T cells in Graves' hyperthyroidism and ophthalmopathy. From RNA transcripts, TCR beta CDR3 regions were amplified. A set of HTBI primers served as the primers for a first-round RT-PCR of the TCR CDR3. TCRdb fed the multiplex PCR reads into MiXCR, producing one record per CDR3 protein. The sample lists 300,000 to 450,000 distinct CDR3 sequences, around an eighth occurring once. This clonotype has at least ten counts. CDR1 SGHTA and CDR2 FQGNSA come from the germline V gene. The length of the CDR3 is 13 residues. Trimming stripped 7 bases from V and 1 base from J, with 10 bases between.

The sequence was collected from a man younger than 45 with Graves' hyperthyroidism that later progressed to Graves' ophthalmopathy. Material for sequencing was blood. The gene calls are TRBV7-2 and TRBJ1-1, with a weak D call TRBD1 (6 bases). The CDR3 DNA follows: TGTGCCAGCACCCCGGGGGCGAACACTGAAGCTTTCTTT. Amino acid sequence: CASTPGANTEAFF.